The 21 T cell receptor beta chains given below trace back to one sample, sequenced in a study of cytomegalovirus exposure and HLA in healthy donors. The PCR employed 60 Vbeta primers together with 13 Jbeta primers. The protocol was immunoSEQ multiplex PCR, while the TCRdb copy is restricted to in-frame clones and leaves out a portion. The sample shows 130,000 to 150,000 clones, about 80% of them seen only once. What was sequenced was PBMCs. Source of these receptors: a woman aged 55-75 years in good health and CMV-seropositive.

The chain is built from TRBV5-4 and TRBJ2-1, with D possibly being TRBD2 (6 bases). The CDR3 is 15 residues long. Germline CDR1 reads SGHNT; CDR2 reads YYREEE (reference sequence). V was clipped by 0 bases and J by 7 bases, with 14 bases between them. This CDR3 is CASSLGGVGGNEQFF. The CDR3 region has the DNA TGTGCCAGCAGCTTGGGGGGGGTCGGAGGTAATGAGCAGTTCTTC.

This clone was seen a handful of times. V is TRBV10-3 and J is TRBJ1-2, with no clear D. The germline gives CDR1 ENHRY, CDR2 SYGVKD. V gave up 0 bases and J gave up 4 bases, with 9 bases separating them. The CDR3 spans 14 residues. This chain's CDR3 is CAISESLAPYGYTF. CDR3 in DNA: TGTGCCATCAGTGAGTCTCTAGCCCCCTATGGCTACACCTTC.

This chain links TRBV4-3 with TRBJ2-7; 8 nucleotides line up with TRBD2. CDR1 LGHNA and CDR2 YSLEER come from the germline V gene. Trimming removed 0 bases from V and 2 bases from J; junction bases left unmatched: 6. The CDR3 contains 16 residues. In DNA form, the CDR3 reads TGCGCCAGCAGCCAAGATGACGTCGGGAGGGCCTACGAGCAGTACTTC. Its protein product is CASSQDDVGRAYEQYF.

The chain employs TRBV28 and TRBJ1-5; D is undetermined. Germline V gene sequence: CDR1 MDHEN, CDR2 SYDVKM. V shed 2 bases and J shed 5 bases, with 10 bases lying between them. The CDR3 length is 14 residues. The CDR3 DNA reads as TGTGCCAGCAGTTTAGGACGGGAAGATCAGCCCCAGCATTTT. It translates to CASSLGREDQPQHF.

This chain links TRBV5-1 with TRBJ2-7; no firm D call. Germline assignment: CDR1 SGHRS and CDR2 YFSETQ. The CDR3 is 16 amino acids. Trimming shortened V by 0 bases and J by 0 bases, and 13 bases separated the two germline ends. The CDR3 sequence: CASSLETVLYSYEQYF. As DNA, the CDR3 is TGCGCCAGCAGCTTGGAAACAGTACTCTACTCCTACGAGCAGTACTTC. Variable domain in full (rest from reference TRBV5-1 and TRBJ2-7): KAGVTQTPRYLIKTRGQQVTLSCSPISGHRSVSWYQQTPGQGLQFLFEYFSETQRNKGNFPGRFSGRQFSNSRSEMNVSTLELGDSALYLCASSLETVLYSYEQYFGPGTRLTVT.

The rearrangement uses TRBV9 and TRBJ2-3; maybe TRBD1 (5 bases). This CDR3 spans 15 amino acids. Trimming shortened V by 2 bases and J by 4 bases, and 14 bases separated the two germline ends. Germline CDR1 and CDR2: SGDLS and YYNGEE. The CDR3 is CASSVRPQAPDTQYF. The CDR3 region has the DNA TGTGCCAGCAGCGTCCGACCACAGGCCCCAGATACGCAGTATTTT.

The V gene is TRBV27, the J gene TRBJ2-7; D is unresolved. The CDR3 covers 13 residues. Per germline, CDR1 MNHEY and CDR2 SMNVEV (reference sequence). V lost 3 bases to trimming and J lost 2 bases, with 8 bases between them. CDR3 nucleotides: TGTGCCAGCAGTTTTAGCTCAGCCTACGAGCAGTACTTC. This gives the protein CASSFSSAYEQYF.

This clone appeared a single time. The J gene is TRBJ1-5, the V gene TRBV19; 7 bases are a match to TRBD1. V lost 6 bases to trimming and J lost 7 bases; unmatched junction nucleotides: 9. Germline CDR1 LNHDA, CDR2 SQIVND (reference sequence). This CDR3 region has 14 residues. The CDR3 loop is CASSPTGEVQPQHF. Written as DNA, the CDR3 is TGTGCCAGTAGCCCAACAGGGGAGGTGCAGCCCCAGCATTTT.

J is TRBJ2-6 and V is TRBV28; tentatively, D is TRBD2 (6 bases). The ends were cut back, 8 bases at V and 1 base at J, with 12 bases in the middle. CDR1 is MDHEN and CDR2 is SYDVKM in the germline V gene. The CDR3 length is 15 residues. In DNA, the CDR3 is TGTGCCAGCGGGACTGTCCGGTCTGGGGCCAACGTCCTGACTTTC. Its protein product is CASGTVRSGANVLTF.

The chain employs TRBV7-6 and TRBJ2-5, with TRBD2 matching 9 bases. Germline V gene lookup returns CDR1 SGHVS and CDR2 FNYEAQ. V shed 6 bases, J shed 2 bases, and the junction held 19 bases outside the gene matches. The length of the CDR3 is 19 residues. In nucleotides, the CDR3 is TGTGCCAGCAGTCAGACTAGGGGCGGGAGGGTCTGGCGTCAAGAGACCCAGTACTTC. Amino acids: CASSQTRGGRVWRQETQYF.

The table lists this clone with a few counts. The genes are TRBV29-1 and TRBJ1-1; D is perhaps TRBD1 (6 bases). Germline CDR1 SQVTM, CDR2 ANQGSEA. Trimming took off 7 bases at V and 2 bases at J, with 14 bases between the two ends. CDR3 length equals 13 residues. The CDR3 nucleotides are TGCAGCGCCCACCAGGGGTTCAACACTGAAGCTTTCTTT. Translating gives CSAHQGFNTEAFF.

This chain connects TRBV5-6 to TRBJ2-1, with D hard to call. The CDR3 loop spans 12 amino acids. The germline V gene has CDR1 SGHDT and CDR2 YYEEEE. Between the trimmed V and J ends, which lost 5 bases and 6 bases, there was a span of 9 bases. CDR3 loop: CASRARGNEQFF. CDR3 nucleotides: TGTGCCAGCAGAGCCCGAGGCAATGAGCAGTTCTTC.

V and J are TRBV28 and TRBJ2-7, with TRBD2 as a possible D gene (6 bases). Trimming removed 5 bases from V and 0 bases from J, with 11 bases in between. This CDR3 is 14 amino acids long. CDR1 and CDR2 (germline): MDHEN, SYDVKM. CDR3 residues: CASSRRGISYEQYF. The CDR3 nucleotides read TGTGCCAGCAGTAGGAGGGGTATCTCCTACGAGCAGTACTTC.

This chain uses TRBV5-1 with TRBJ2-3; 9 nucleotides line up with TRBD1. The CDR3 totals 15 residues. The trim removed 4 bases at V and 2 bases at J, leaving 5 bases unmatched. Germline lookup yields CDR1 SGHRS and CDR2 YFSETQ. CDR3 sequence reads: CASSRDRADTDTQYF. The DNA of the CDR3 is TGCGCCAGCAGCAGGGACAGGGCTGACACAGATACGCAGTATTTT.

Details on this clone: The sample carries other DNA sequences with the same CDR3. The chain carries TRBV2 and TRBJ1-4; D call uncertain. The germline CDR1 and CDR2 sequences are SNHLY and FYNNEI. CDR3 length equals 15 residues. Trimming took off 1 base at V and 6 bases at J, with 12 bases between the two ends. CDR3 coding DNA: TGTGCCAGCAGTGAAGGGGTAGGCCGGGATGAAAAACTGTTTTTT. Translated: CASSEGVGRDEKLFF.

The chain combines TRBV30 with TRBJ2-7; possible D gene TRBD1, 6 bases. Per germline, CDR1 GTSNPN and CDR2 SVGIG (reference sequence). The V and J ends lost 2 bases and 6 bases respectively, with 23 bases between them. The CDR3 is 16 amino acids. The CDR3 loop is CAWSPASGQTSGEQYF. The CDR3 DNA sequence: TGTGCCTGGAGTCCTGCCTCGGGACAAACGTCCGGCGAGCAGTACTTC.

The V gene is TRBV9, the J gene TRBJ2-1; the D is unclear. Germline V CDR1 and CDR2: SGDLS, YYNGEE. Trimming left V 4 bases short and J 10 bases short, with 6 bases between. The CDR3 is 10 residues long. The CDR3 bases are TGTGCCAGCAGCCTAGTAGAGCAGTTCTTC. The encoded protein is CASSLVEQFF.

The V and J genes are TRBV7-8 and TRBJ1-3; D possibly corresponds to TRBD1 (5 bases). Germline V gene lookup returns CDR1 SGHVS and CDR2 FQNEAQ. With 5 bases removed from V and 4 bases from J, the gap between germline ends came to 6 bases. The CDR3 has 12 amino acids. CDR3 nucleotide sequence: TGTGCCAGCAGCCCAGGGGGAAACACCATATATTTT. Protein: CASSPGGNTIYF. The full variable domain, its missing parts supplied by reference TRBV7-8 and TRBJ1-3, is GAGVSQSPRYKVAKRGQDVALRCDPISGHVSLFWYQQALGQGPEFLTYFQNEAQLDKSGLPSDRFFAERPEGSVSTLKIQRTQQEDSAVYLCASSPGGNTIYFGEGSWLTVV.

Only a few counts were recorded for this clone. The DNA for the CDR3 is TGTGCCAGCAGTCCAGACACCTCCTACGAGCAGTACTTC. This encodes CASSPDTSYEQYF. The chain couples TRBV28 to TRBJ2-7, with D uncertain. Germline CDR1 MDHEN, CDR2 SYDVKM. The length of the CDR3 is 13 residues. V lost 5 bases and J lost 0, with 8 bases in between. The variable domain in full, with the rest retrieved from reference TRBV28 and TRBJ2-7, is DVKVTQSSRYLVKRTGEKVFLECVQDMDHENMFWYRQDPGLGLRLIYFSYDVKMKEKGDIPEGYSVSREKKERFSLILESASTNQTSMYLCASSPDTSYEQYFGPGTRLTVT.

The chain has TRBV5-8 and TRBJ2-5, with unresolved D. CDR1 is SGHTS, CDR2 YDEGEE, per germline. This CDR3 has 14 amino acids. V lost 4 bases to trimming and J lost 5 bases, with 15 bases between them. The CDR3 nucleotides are TGTGCCAGCAGCCAAAACCCGGGTGACGAGACCCAGTACTTC. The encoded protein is CASSQNPGDETQYF.

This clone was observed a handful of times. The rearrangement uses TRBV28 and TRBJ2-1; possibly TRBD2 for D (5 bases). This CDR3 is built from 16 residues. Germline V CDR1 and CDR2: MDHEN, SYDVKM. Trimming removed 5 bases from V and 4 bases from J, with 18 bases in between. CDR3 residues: CASSARGGADYNEQFF. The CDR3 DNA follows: TGTGCCAGCAGTGCCCGTGGAGGAGCAGATTACAATGAGCAGTTCTTC. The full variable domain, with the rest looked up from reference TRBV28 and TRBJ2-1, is DVKVTQSSRYLVKRTGEKVFLECVQDMDHENMFWYRQDPGLGLRLIYFSYDVKMKEKGDIPEGYSVSREKKERFSLILESASTNQTSMYLCASSARGGADYNEQFFGPGTRLTVL.